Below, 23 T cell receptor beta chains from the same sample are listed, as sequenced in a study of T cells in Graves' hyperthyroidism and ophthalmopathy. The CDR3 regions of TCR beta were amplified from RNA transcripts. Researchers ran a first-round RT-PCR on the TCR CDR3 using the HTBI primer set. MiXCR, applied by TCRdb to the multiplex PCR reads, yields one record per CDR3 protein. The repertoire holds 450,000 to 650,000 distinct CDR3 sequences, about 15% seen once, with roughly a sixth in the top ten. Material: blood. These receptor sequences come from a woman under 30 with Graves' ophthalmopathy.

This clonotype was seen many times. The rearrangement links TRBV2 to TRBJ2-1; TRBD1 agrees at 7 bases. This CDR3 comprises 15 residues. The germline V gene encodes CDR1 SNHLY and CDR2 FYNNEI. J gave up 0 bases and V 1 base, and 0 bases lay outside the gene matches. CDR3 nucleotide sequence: TGTGCCAGCAGTGAAGGGGACAGCTCCTACAATGAGCAGTTCTTC. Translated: CASSEGDSSYNEQFF.

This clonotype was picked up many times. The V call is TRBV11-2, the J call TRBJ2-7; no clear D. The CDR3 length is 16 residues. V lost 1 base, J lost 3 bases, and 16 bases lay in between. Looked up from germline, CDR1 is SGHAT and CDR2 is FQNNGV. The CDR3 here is CASSLGSPSPFYEQYF. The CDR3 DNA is TGTGCCAGCAGCTTAGGTTCACCCTCCCCCTTCTACGAGCAGTACTTC. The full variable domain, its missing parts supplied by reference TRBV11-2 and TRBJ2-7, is EAGVAQSPRYKIIEKRQSVAFWCNPISGHATLYWYQQILGQGPKLLIQFQNNGVVDDSQLPKDRFSAERLKGVDSTLKIQPAKLEDSAVYLCASSLGSPSPFYEQYFGPGTRLTVT.

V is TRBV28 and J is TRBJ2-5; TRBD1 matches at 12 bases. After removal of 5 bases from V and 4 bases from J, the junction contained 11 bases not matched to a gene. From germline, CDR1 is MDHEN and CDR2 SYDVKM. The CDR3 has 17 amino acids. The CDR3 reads CASSNEGTGGRGETQYF. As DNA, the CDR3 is TGTGCCAGCAGTAATGAAGGGACAGGGGGCCGGGGAGAGACCCAGTACTTC.

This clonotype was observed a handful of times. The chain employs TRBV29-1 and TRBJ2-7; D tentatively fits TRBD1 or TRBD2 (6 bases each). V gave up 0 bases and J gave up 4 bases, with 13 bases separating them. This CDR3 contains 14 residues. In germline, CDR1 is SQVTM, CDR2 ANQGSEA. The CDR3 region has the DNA TGCAGCGTTGAAGATACTGGAGGGGGATACGAGCAGTACTTC. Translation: CSVEDTGGGYEQYF.

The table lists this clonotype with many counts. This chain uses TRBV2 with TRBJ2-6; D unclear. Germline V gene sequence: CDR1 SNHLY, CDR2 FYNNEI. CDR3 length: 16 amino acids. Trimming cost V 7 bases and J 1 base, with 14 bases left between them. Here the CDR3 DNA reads TGTGCCAGCATTCAGGATCCCCCTTCTGGGGCCAACGTCCTGACTTTC. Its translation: CASIQDPPSGANVLTF.

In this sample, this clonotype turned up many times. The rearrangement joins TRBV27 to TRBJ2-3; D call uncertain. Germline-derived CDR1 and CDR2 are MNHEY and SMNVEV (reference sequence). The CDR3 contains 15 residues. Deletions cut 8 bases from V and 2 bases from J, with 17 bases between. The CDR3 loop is CASASAILITDTQYF. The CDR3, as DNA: TGTGCCAGCGCCTCGGCGATCTTGATCACAGATACGCAGTATTTT.

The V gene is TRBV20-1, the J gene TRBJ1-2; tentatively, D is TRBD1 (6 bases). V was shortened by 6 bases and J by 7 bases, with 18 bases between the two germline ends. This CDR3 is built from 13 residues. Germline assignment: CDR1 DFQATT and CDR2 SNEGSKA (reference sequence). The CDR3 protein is CSAQTTGSSGYTF. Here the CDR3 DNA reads TGCAGTGCCCAAACCACAGGGTCCTCTGGCTACACCTTC.

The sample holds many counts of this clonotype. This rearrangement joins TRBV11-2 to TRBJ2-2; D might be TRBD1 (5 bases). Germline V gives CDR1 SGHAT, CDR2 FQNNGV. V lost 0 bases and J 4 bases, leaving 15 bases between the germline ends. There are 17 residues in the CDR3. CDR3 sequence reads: CASSLDLDISPTGELFF. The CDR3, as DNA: TGTGCCAGCAGCTTAGATTTGGACATCTCACCCACCGGGGAGCTGTTTTTT. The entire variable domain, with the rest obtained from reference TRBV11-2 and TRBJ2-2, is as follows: EAGVAQSPRYKIIEKRQSVAFWCNPISGHATLYWYQQILGQGPKLLIQFQNNGVVDDSQLPKDRFSAERLKGVDSTLKIQPAKLEDSAVYLCASSLDLDISPTGELFFGEGSRLTVL.

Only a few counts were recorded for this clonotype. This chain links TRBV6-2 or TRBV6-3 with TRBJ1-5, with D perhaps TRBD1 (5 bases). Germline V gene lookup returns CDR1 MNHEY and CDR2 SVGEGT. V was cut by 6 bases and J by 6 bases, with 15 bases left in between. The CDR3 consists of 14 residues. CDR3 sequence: CASRGVGGSQPQHF. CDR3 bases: TGTGCCAGCAGGGGCGTCGGGGGATCTCAGCCCCAGCATTTT.

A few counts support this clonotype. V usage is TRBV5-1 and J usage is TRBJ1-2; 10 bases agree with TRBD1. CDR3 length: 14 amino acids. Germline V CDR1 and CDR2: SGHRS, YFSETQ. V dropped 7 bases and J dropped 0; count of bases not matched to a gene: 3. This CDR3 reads CASQGQGANYGYTF. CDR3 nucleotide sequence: TGCGCCAGCCAAGGACAGGGGGCTAACTATGGCTACACCTTC.

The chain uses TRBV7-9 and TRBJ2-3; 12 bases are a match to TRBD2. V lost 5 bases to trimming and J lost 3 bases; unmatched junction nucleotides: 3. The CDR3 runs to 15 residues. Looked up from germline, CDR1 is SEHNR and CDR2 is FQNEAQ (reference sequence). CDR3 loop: CASSRTSGETDTQYF. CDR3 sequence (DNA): TGTGCCAGCAGCCGGACTAGCGGGGAGACAGATACGCAGTATTTT.

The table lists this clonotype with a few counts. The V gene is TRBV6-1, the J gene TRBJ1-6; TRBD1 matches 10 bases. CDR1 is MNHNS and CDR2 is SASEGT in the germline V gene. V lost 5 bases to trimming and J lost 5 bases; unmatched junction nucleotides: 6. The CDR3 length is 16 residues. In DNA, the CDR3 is TGTGCCAGCAGTTCCGGACAGGGGGTTAATAATTCACCCCTCCACTTT. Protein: CASSSGQGVNNSPLHF.

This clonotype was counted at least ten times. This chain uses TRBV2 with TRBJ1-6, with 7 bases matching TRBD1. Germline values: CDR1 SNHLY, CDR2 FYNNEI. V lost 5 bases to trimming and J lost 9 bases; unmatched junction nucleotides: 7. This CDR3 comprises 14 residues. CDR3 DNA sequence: TGTGCCAGCAGTCTCGAGACAGGGTCTTCACCCCTCCACTTT. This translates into CASSLETGSSPLHF.

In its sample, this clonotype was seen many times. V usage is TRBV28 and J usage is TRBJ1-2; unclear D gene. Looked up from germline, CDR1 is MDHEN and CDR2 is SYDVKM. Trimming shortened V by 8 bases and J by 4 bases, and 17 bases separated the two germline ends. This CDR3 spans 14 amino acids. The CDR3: CASLPGRLAYGYTF. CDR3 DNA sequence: TGTGCCAGCCTCCCAGGACGTCTCGCCTATGGCTACACCTTC.

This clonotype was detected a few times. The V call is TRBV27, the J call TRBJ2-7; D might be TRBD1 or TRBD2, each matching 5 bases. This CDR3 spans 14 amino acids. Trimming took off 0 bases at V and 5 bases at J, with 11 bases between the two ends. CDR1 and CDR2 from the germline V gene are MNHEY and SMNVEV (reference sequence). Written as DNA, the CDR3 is TGTGCCAGCAGTTTATCCTGGGGGAGTCACGAGCAGTACTTC. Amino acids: CASSLSWGSHEQYF.

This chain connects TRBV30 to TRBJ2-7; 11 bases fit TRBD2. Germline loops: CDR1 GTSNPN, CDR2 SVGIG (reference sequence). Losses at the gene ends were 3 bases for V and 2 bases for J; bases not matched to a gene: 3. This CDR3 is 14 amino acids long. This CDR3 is CAWRTTSGTYEQYF. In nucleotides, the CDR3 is TGTGCCTGGAGAACGACTAGCGGGACCTACGAGCAGTACTTC.

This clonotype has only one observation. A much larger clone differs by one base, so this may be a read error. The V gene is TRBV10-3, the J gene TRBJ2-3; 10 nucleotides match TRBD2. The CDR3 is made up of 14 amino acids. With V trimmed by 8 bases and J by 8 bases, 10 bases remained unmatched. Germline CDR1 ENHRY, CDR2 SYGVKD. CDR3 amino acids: CAIDTSGEGGTQYF. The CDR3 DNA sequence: TGTGCCATCGATACTAGCGGGGAAGGAGGTACGCAGTATTTT.

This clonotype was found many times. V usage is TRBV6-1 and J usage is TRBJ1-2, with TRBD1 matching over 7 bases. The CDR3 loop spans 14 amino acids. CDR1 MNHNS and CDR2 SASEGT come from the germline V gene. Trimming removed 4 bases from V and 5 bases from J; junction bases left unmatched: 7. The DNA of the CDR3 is TGTGCCAGCAGTGCACGAGGGGACAGTTATGGCTACACCTTC. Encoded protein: CASSARGDSYGYTF.

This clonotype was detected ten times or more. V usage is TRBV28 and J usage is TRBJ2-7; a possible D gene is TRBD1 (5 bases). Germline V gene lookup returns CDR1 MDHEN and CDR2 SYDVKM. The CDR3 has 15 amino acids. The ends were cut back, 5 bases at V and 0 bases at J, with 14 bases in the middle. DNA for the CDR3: TGTGCCAGCAGTCTCTCAGGGTCCATCTCCTACGAGCAGTACTTC. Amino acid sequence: CASSLSGSISYEQYF.

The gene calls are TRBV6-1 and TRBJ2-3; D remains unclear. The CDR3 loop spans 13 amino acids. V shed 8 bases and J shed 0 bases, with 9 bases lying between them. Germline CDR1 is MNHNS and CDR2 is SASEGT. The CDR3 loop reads CASSILSTDTQYF. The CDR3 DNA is TGTGCCAGCTCCATACTGAGCACAGATACGCAGTATTTT.

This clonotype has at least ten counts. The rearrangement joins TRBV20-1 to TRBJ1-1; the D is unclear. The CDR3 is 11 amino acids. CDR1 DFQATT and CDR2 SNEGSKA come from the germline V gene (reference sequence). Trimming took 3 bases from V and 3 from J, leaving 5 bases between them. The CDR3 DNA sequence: TGCAGTGCTAGTCAGGACACTGAAGCTTTCTTT. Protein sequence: CSASQDTEAFF.

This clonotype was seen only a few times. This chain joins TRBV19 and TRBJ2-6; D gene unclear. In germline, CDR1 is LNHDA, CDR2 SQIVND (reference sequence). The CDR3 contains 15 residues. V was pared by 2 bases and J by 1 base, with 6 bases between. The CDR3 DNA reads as TGTGCCAGTAGTATAATCGGGTCTGGGGCCAACGTCCTGACTTTC. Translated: CASSIIGSGANVLTF.

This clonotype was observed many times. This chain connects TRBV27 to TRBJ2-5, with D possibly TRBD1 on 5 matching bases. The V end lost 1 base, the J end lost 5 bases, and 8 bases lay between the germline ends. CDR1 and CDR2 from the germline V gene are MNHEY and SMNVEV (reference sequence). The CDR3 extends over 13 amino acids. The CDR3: CASSLWQGETQYF. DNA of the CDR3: TGTGCCAGCAGTTTATGGCAGGGCGAGACCCAGTACTTC.